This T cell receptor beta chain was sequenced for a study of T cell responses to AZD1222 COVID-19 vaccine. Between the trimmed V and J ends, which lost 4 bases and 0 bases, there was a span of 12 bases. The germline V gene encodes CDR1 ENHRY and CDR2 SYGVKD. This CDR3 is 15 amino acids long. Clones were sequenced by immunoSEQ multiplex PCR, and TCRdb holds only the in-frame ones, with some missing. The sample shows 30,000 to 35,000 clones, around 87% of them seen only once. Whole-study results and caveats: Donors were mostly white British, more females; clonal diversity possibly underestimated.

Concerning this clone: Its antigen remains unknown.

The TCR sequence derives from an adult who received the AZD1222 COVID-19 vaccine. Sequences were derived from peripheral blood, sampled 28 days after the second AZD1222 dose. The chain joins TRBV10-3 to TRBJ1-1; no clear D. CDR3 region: CAISGSGPMNTEAFF. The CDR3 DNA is TGTGCCATCAGTGGGTCCGGGCCCATGAACACTGAAGCTTTCTTT.